The 23 T cell receptor beta chains below all came from one sample that was sequenced in a study of blood T cell repertoires in COVID-19. The method was immunoSEQ multiplex PCR; TCRdb's version includes in-frame clones alone and lacks a portion of them. The table shows about 220,000 clones, with more than 75% occurring only once. Sequencing was done on a sample of peripheral blood. The receptors shown here come from a middle-aged man who had recovered from COVID-19.

The chain links TRBV10-1 to TRBJ1-4; no clear D gene. V was cut by 5 bases and J by 10 bases, with 20 bases left in between. The germline gives CDR1 WNHNN, CDR2 SYGVQD (reference sequence). This CDR3 region has 15 residues. CDR3: CASSPGGSRYGKLFF. CDR3 coding DNA: TGCGCCAGCAGTCCTGGAGGAAGCCGGTATGGAAAACTGTTTTTT.

This rearrangement joins TRBV3-1 (or the pseudogene TRBV3-2) to TRBJ2-1, with TRBD2 matching over 8 bases. V shed 1 base, J shed 8 bases, and the junction held 7 bases outside the gene matches. CDR1 and CDR2 from the germline V gene are LGHDT and YNNKEL (reference sequence). The CDR3 spans 15 residues. CDR3 DNA sequence: TGTGCCAGCAGCCAAGCCCCGGGAGGGCCCTATGAGCAGTTCTTC. Its translation is CASSQAPGGPYEQFF.

CDR3 sequence (DNA): TGTGCCAGCGCGGGGGCTGGGGCCAACGTCCTGACTTTC. It specifies CASAGAGANVLTF. The J gene is TRBJ2-6, the V gene TRBV16; 7 bases are a match to TRBD2. The CDR3 totals 13 residues. The trim removed 8 bases at V and 2 bases at J, leaving 0 bases unmatched. CDR1 KGHSY and CDR2 FQNENV come from the germline V gene.

This CDR3 reads CASSSPASGMLDTQYF. CDR3 nucleotide sequence: TGTGCCAGCAGTTCCCCGGCTAGCGGGATGCTAGATACGCAGTATTTT. This chain uses TRBV27 with TRBJ2-3; 9 bases are a match to TRBD2. Germline V CDR1 and CDR2: MNHEY, SMNVEV (reference sequence). The V segment lost 4 bases and the J segment 5 bases; nucleotides outside the gene matches: 10. The CDR3 has 16 residues.

The V and J genes are TRBV19 and TRBJ2-2; TRBD2 aligns across 8 bases. From germline, CDR1 is LNHDA and CDR2 SQIVND (reference sequence). The CDR3 is made up of 17 amino acids. The V and J ends lost 3 bases and 5 bases, in that order; junction bases with no gene match: 11. The CDR3 reads CASSIGGSGRKTGELFF. CDR3 bases: TGTGCCAGTAGTATTGGGGGAAGCGGGAGAAAGACCGGGGAGCTGTTTTTT.

This chain connects TRBV19 to TRBJ2-7; 8 bases fit TRBD2. J gave up 0 bases and V 3 bases, and 7 bases lay outside the gene matches. The germline V gene encodes CDR1 LNHDA and CDR2 SQIVND (reference sequence). This CDR3 has 16 residues. CDR3 sequence reads: CASSIGLAGSSYEQYF. CDR3 DNA: TGTGCCAGTAGTATTGGGCTAGCGGGTAGCTCCTACGAGCAGTACTTC. The full variable domain, its missing parts supplied by reference TRBV19 and TRBJ2-7, is DGGITQSPKYLFRKEGQNVTLSCEQNLNHDAMYWYRQDPGQGLRLIYYSQIVNDFQKGDIAEGYSVSREKKESFPLTVTSAQKNPTAFYLCASSIGLAGSSYEQYFGPGTRLTVT.

The J gene is TRBJ2-1, the V gene TRBV28; a possible D gene is TRBD1 (7 bases). Trimming removed 6 bases at V and 5 bases at J, with 20 bases between. The CDR3 covers 16 residues. The germline V gene encodes CDR1 MDHEN and CDR2 SYDVKM. The CDR3 DNA follows: TGTGCCAGCAGACCGGACACCTCAGGGGGGAACAATGAGCAGTTCTTC. It codes for CASRPDTSGGNNEQFF.

The rearrangement links TRBV29-1 to TRBJ2-2; possible D gene TRBD2, 6 bases. The CDR3 totals 16 residues. V lost 6 bases, J lost 0 bases, and 17 bases lay in between. The germline V gene encodes CDR1 SQVTM and CDR2 ANQGSEA. The CDR3 spells CSVLILARTNTGELFF. The CDR3 DNA is TGCAGCGTCCTAATACTAGCCCGAACGAACACCGGGGAGCTGTTTTTT.

The chain uses TRBV18 and TRBJ2-5; the D gene is possibly TRBD2 (6 bases). Per germline, CDR1 KGHSH and CDR2 LQKENI. This CDR3 is 14 amino acids long. Trimming stripped 6 bases from V and 4 bases from J, with 15 bases between. CDR3 DNA: TGTGCCAGCTCGGCGGGAAGAAAGGGAGAGACCCAGTACTTC. This translates into CASSAGRKGETQYF.

This rearrangement joins TRBV28 to TRBJ1-1, with 8 bases matching TRBD1. The trim removed 5 bases at V and 4 bases at J, leaving 6 bases unmatched. The CDR3 has 14 residues. Germline values: CDR1 MDHEN, CDR2 SYDVKM. CDR3: CASSLTGAITEAFF. CDR3 DNA: TGTGCCAGCAGTCTGACAGGGGCTATCACTGAAGCTTTCTTT.

The chain uses TRBV18 and TRBJ1-1; D perhaps matches TRBD1 (6 bases). This CDR3 spans 17 amino acids. The V end lost 3 bases, the J end lost 1 base, and 18 bases lay between the germline ends. The germline CDR1 and CDR2 sequences are KGHSH and LQKENI. The CDR3 nucleotides read TGTGCCAGCTCACCTGAGACGCCGCAGGGGTGGAACACTGAAGCTTTCTTT. Its protein product is CASSPETPQGWNTEAFF.

The genes are TRBV27 and TRBJ2-7, with 7 bases fitting TRBD2. After removal of 6 bases from V and 2 bases from J, the junction contained 7 bases not matched to a gene. The CDR3 covers 14 residues. Germline V gene lookup returns CDR1 MNHEY and CDR2 SMNVEV (reference sequence). CDR3 bases: TGTGCCAGCAGGTTGGGGGGGTCGGCCTACGAGCAGTACTTC. Encoded protein: CASRLGGSAYEQYF.

The gene calls are TRBV18 and TRBJ2-3, with D tentatively TRBD2 (6 bases). V was shortened by 5 bases and J by 6 bases, with 18 bases between the two germline ends. The CDR3 contains 15 residues. The germline gives CDR1 KGHSH, CDR2 LQKENI. Here the CDR3 DNA reads TGTGCCAGCTCATATAGCGGTGGACACACTGATACGCAGTATTTT. Protein sequence: CASSYSGGHTDTQYF.

V gene TRBV6-5 combines with J gene TRBJ2-7; D perhaps matches TRBD1 (5 bases). Germline CDR1 MNHEY, CDR2 SVGAGI. The CDR3 extends over 14 amino acids. V was pared by 4 bases and J by 5 bases, with 15 bases between. This CDR3 is CASSSGSGRNEQYF. The CDR3 coding sequence is TGTGCCAGCAGTTCCGGGTCAGGGCGTAACGAGCAGTACTTC.

This chain joins TRBV5-1 and TRBJ1-2; a weak D match, TRBD1 (5 bases). CDR3 length: 13 amino acids. V was trimmed by 5 bases and J by 8 bases, leaving 16 bases between them. The germline gives CDR1 SGHRS, CDR2 YFSETQ. The CDR3 sequence: CASSSQGLVGYTF. As DNA, the CDR3 is TGCGCCAGCAGTTCCCAGGGACTCGTGGGCTACACCTTC.

The rearrangement links TRBV2 to TRBJ2-3; tentative D call: TRBD1 (5 bases). Deletions cut 2 bases from V and 1 base from J, with 7 bases between. Germline loops: CDR1 SNHLY, CDR2 FYNNEI. The CDR3 runs to 14 residues. The CDR3 spells CASSEQGGTDTQYF. Written as DNA, the CDR3 is TGTGCCAGCAGTGAACAGGGCGGCACAGATACGCAGTATTTT.

The V gene is TRBV27, the J gene TRBJ1-2, with TRBD1 matching over 8 bases. CDR1 is MNHEY and CDR2 is SMNVEV in the germline V gene (reference sequence). Trimming removed 6 bases from V and 4 bases from J; junction bases left unmatched: 1. CDR3 length: 12 residues. The CDR3 region is CASSDRGYGYTF. CDR3 DNA sequence: TGTGCCAGCAGCGACAGGGGCTATGGCTACACCTTC.

This clone was observed a single time. The chain combines TRBV3-1 (or the pseudogene TRBV3-2) with TRBJ1-4, with D tentatively TRBD1 (6 bases). This CDR3 has 14 amino acids. Germline CDR1 and CDR2: LGHDT and YNNKEL (reference sequence). Trimming stripped 4 bases from V and 11 bases from J, with 17 bases between. CDR3 loop: CASSPLPGQTKLFF. The DNA for the CDR3 is TGTGCCAGCAGCCCCCTCCCTGGACAGACGAAACTGTTTTTT.

This clone was seen a single time. This CDR3 reads CSASHVSGGNGYTF. Written as DNA, the CDR3 is TGCAGTGCTAGTCATGTTTCGGGAGGGAATGGCTACACCTTC. The rearrangement uses TRBV20-1 and TRBJ1-2; the D is unclear. The CDR3 has 14 residues. Between the trimmed V and J ends, which lost 3 bases and 6 bases, there was a span of 17 bases. The germline V gene encodes CDR1 DFQATT and CDR2 SNEGSKA (reference sequence).

The DNA of the CDR3 is TGTGCCAGCAGCTCCAAGGGGGGTTGGACTAGCGGGAGGCGGCAGTACTTC. Its translation is CASSSKGGWTSGRRQYF. This chain links TRBV11-2 with TRBJ2-7, with 14 positions matching TRBD2. This CDR3 region has 17 residues. The germline V gene encodes CDR1 SGHAT and CDR2 FQNNGV. V lost 4 bases and J lost 9; bases outside the gene matches: 14.

This clone was recorded a few times. The rearrangement uses TRBV7-9 and TRBJ2-7; D is unresolved. This CDR3 region has 13 residues. Trimming cost V 5 bases and J 5 bases, with 13 bases left between them. Germline V gene data show CDR1 as SEHNR and CDR2 as FQNEAQ (reference sequence). The CDR3 bases are TGTGCCAGCAGCCGCTCAAGGAGAGACGAGCAGTACTTC. Protein product: CASSRSRRDEQYF.

The chain is built from TRBV2 and TRBJ1-5; possible D gene TRBD1, 6 bases. The CDR3 is 14 residues long. Germline CDR1 and CDR2: SNHLY and FYNNEI. Trimming shortened V by 6 bases and J by 8 bases, and 17 bases separated the two germline ends. The CDR3 DNA follows: TGTGCCAGCAGGGAACAGGGCCCCTGGGAGCCCCAGCATTTT. It translates to CASREQGPWEPQHF.

V is TRBV6-6 and J is TRBJ1-2; the match to TRBD1 covers 7 bases. The CDR3 contains 15 residues. J gave up 1 base and V 5 bases, and 7 bases lay outside the gene matches. The germline V gene encodes CDR1 MNHNY and CDR2 SVGAGI (reference sequence). CDR3 bases: TGTGCCAGCAGTGGGGGGACAGCGGGTAACTATGGCTACACCTTC. Protein sequence: CASSGGTAGNYGYTF.